A selection of T cell receptor beta chains follows, all from one sample in a study of T cell responses to AZD1222 COVID-19 vaccine. Profiled with immunoSEQ multiplex PCR; TCRdb holds only in-frame clones, not every one. Of about 78,000 clones listed, roughly 90% are singletons. Material: peripheral blood, obtained on day 0 of MenACWY control vaccination. The receptors were gathered from an adult in good health. Each CDR3 is given with its conserved first and last residue. A D gene is named only where the DNA matches it firmly. Clone size appears in some rows only: once, few, many, or a class for an expanded clone.

clone_size: NA; d_call: NA; v_call: TRBV19; j_call: TRBJ1-5; cdr3_aa: CASSMKRQGYNQPQHF; cdr3_nt: TGTGCCAGTAGTATGAAAAGGCAGGGGTACAATCAGCCCCAGCATTTT
clone_size: NA; d_call: NA; v_call: TRBV5-4; j_call: TRBJ1-1; cdr3_aa: CASTTQHGWIEMNTEAFF; cdr3_nt: TGTGCCAGCACCACCCAGCACGGTTGGATAGAGATGAACACTGAAGCTTTCTTT
clone_size: NA; d_call: NA; v_call: TRBV3-1/TRBV3-2; j_call: TRBJ1-4; cdr3_aa: CASSQRPTGGFEKLFF; cdr3_nt: TGTGCCAGCAGCCAGCGTCCCACGGGGGGATTTGAAAAACTGTTTTTT
clone_size: NA; d_call: NA; v_call: TRBV19; j_call: TRBJ1-5; cdr3_aa: CASSIRRGNQPQHF; cdr3_nt: TGTGCCAGTAGTATACGACGGGGGAATCAGCCCCAGCATTTT
clone_size: NA; d_call: TRBD1; v_call: TRBV28; j_call: TRBJ1-5; cdr3_aa: CASSSTGGNQPQHF; cdr3_nt: TGTGCCAGCAGTTCTACAGGGGGGAATCAGCCCCAGCATTTT
clone_size: once; d_call: NA; v_call: TRBV6-2/TRBV6-3; j_call: TRBJ1-4; cdr3_aa: CASSSPVRGRPATNEKLFF; cdr3_nt: TGTGCCAGCAGCTCCCCTGTGCGGGGGCGTCCAGCAACTAATGAAAAACTGTTTTTT
clone_size: NA; d_call: TRBD1; v_call: TRBV5-4; j_call: TRBJ1-2; cdr3_aa: CASSLSGQGGYGGYTF; cdr3_nt: TGTGCCAGCAGCTTGTCCGGACAGGGAGGATACGGTGGCTACACCTTC
clone_size: NA; d_call: NA; v_call: TRBV6-1; j_call: TRBJ1-2; cdr3_aa: CASSEKGYGYTF; cdr3_nt: TGTGCCAGCAGTGAAAAGGGCTATGGCTACACCTTC
clone_size: NA; d_call: NA; v_call: TRBV5-1; j_call: TRBJ2-3; cdr3_aa: CASSFIGQGTDTQYF; cdr3_nt: TGCGCCAGCAGCTTTATTGGACAAGGCACAGATACGCAGTATTTT
clone_size: NA; d_call: TRBD1; v_call: TRBV10-3; j_call: TRBJ2-1; cdr3_aa: CATVTGANEQFF; cdr3_nt: TGTGCCACGGTCACAGGGGCGAATGAGCAGTTCTTC
clone_size: NA; d_call: NA; v_call: TRBV9; j_call: TRBJ1-5; cdr3_aa: CASSVGQSNQPQHF; cdr3_nt: TGTGCCAGCAGCGTAGGGCAGTCCAATCAGCCCCAGCATTTT
clone_size: NA; d_call: NA; v_call: TRBV25-1; j_call: TRBJ1-5; cdr3_aa: CASSVGGASNQPQHF; cdr3_nt: TGTGCCAGCAGTGTTGGTGGGGCTAGCAATCAGCCCCAGCATTTT
clone_size: NA; d_call: NA; v_call: TRBV14; j_call: TRBJ2-5; cdr3_aa: CASSQGVGSETQYF; cdr3_nt: TGTGCCAGCAGCCAAGGGGTTGGGTCGGAGACCCAGTACTTC
clone_size: NA; d_call: TRBD1; v_call: TRBV5-6; j_call: TRBJ1-2; cdr3_aa: CASSQEGQYYGYTF; cdr3_nt: TGTGCCAGCAGTCAAGAGGGACAGTACTATGGCTACACCTTC
clone_size: NA; d_call: NA; v_call: TRBV6-5; j_call: TRBJ1-5; cdr3_aa: CASSYSPRGSNQPQHF; cdr3_nt: TGTGCCAGCAGTTACTCGCCTAGGGGTAGCAATCAGCCCCAGCATTTT
clone_size: NA; d_call: TRBD2; v_call: TRBV7-2; j_call: TRBJ2-3; cdr3_aa: CASSLGVAGKSNF; cdr3_nt: TGTGCCAGCAGCTTAGGGGTAGCGGGCAAGTCCAATTTT
clone_size: medium-sized; d_call: NA; v_call: TRBV2; j_call: TRBJ1-2; cdr3_aa: CASSETRGKGYTF; cdr3_nt: TGTGCCAGCAGTGAAACGCGGGGCAAGGGCTACACCTTC
clone_size: NA; d_call: TRBD1; v_call: TRBV10-3; j_call: TRBJ1-5; cdr3_aa: CAISEARGSNQPQHF; cdr3_nt: TGTGCCATCAGTGAGGCCAGGGGGAGCAATCAGCCCCAGCATTTT
clone_size: NA; d_call: TRBD1; v_call: TRBV19; j_call: TRBJ1-1; cdr3_aa: CASSTGGNKAFF; cdr3_nt: TGTGCCAGTAGTACAGGGGGTAATAAAGCTTTCTTT
clone_size: NA; d_call: NA; v_call: TRBV28; j_call: TRBJ1-4; cdr3_aa: CASGTMRVEEKLFF; cdr3_nt: TGTGCCAGCGGAACAATGAGGGTGGAAGAAAAACTGTTTTTT
clone_size: NA; d_call: NA; v_call: TRBV11-2; j_call: TRBJ1-3; cdr3_aa: CASSPPAGSGNTIYF; cdr3_nt: TGTGCCAGCAGCCCCCCGGCAGGCTCTGGAAACACCATATATTTT
clone_size: few; d_call: NA; v_call: TRBV6-1; j_call: TRBJ1-2; cdr3_aa: CASSEEWGGEGGYTF; cdr3_nt: TGTGCCAGCAGTGAAGAGTGGGGCGGTGAGGGTGGCTACACCTTC
clone_size: NA; d_call: NA; v_call: TRBV11-3; j_call: TRBJ2-2; cdr3_aa: CASSLQGGELFF; cdr3_nt: TGTGCCAGCAGCTTACAAGGCGGGGAGCTGTTTTTT
clone_size: NA; d_call: TRBD1; v_call: TRBV6-1; j_call: TRBJ1-1; cdr3_aa: CASSELRQGFKGTEAFF; cdr3_nt: TGTGCCAGCAGTGAATTAAGACAGGGGTTTAAGGGCACTGAAGCTTTCTTT
clone_size: NA; d_call: NA; v_call: TRBV9; j_call: TRBJ1-1; cdr3_aa: CASQPHPEEDTEAFF; cdr3_nt: TGTGCCAGCCAACCTCACCCTGAGGAGGACACTGAAGCTTTCTTT
clone_size: NA; d_call: NA; v_call: TRBV3-1/TRBV3-2; j_call: TRBJ1-5; cdr3_aa: CASSQARWGPQHF; cdr3_nt: TGTGCCAGCAGCCAAGCAAGATGGGGACCCCAGCATTTT
clone_size: NA; d_call: TRBD2; v_call: TRBV18; j_call: TRBJ2-2; cdr3_aa: CASSRGSTSVIGELFF; cdr3_nt: TGTGCCAGCTCACGTGGGTCCACTAGCGTGATCGGGGAGCTGTTTTTT
clone_size: NA; d_call: NA; v_call: TRBV19; j_call: TRBJ1-6; cdr3_aa: CASRDRSSYNSPLHF; cdr3_nt: TGTGCCAGTAGGGACAGAAGCTCCTATAATTCACCCCTCCACTTT
clone_size: NA; d_call: NA; v_call: TRBV7-3; j_call: TRBJ1-5; cdr3_aa: CASSLTGGRPQHF; cdr3_nt: TGTGCCAGCAGCTTAACTGGGGGTCGGCCCCAGCATTTT
clone_size: NA; d_call: NA; v_call: TRBV29-1; j_call: TRBJ1-2; cdr3_aa: CSVARGGDLSYTF; cdr3_nt: TGCAGCGTTGCAAGGGGGGGAGACTTAAGCTACACCTTC
clone_size: NA; d_call: NA; v_call: TRBV9; j_call: TRBJ2-3; cdr3_aa: CASSLFPSTDTQYF; cdr3_nt: TGTGCCAGCAGCTTGTTCCCTAGCACAGATACGCAGTATTTT
clone_size: NA; d_call: NA; v_call: TRBV28; j_call: TRBJ1-2; cdr3_aa: CASRSPLDNLRGYTF; cdr3_nt: TGTGCCAGCAGATCACCCCTGGACAACCTTCGTGGCTACACCTTC
clone_size: NA; d_call: NA; v_call: TRBV5-6; j_call: TRBJ2-7; cdr3_aa: CASNLRGVRATYEQYF; cdr3_nt: TGTGCCAGCAACCTGCGTGGGGTCAGGGCGACCTACGAGCAGTACTTC
clone_size: NA; d_call: NA; v_call: TRBV19; j_call: TRBJ1-1; cdr3_aa: CASRQGTARNTEAFF; cdr3_nt: TGTGCCAGTAGGCAAGGGACGGCGAGGAACACTGAAGCTTTCTTT
clone_size: medium-sized; d_call: NA; v_call: TRBV14; j_call: TRBJ2-7; cdr3_aa: CASSLGVLYEQYF; cdr3_nt: TGTGCCAGCAGCCTCGGGGTCCTATACGAGCAGTACTTC
clone_size: NA; d_call: TRBD1; v_call: TRBV7-8; j_call: TRBJ2-7; cdr3_aa: CASRDPGQGTYEQYF; cdr3_nt: TGTGCCAGCAGAGACCCGGGACAGGGGACCTACGAGCAGTACTTC
clone_size: once; d_call: NA; v_call: TRBV6-5; j_call: TRBJ2-5; cdr3_aa: CASSYRRTGREETQYF; cdr3_nt: TGTGCCAGCAGTTACCGAAGAACAGGGAGGGAGGAGACCCAGTACTTC
clone_size: NA; d_call: NA; v_call: TRBV3-1/TRBV3-2; j_call: TRBJ2-6; cdr3_aa: CASSPTHFSGANVLTF; cdr3_nt: TGTGCCAGCAGCCCGACCCATTTCTCTGGGGCCAACGTCCTGACTTTC
clone_size: NA; d_call: TRBD2; v_call: TRBV7-3; j_call: TRBJ2-3; cdr3_aa: CASSLKSVGLAGATGNTDTQYF; cdr3_nt: TGTGCCAGCAGCTTAAAATCAGTGGGGCTAGCGGGGGCCACAGGGAACACAGATACGCAGTATTTT
clone_size: NA; d_call: TRBD2; v_call: TRBV12-3/TRBV12-4; j_call: TRBJ2-3; cdr3_aa: CAAGGAGAQYF; cdr3_nt: TGTGCCGCGGGGGGGGCAGGAGCGCAGTATTTT
clone_size: NA; d_call: NA; v_call: TRBV18; j_call: TRBJ2-1; cdr3_aa: CASSLWGASSYNEQFF; cdr3_nt: TGTGCCAGCTCACTATGGGGGGCAAGCTCCTACAATGAGCAGTTCTTC
clone_size: NA; d_call: TRBD2; v_call: TRBV9; j_call: TRBJ2-1; cdr3_aa: CASSASGGQYNEQFF; cdr3_nt: TGTGCCAGCAGCGCGAGCGGGGGTCAGTACAATGAGCAGTTCTTC
clone_size: NA; d_call: NA; v_call: TRBV4-1; j_call: TRBJ1-5; cdr3_aa: CASSQVWGSGQPQHF; cdr3_nt: TGCGCCAGCAGCCAAGTATGGGGCTCCGGGCAGCCCCAGCATTTT
clone_size: NA; d_call: NA; v_call: TRBV6-5; j_call: TRBJ1-1; cdr3_aa: CASSYGRVPKNTEAFF; cdr3_nt: TGTGCCAGCAGTTACGGAAGGGTTCCCAAGAACACTGAAGCTTTCTTT
clone_size: NA; d_call: NA; v_call: TRBV5-8; j_call: TRBJ2-5; cdr3_aa: CASSSRDLQETQYF; cdr3_nt: TGTGCCAGCAGCTCCCGGGACTTACAAGAGACCCAGTACTTC
clone_size: NA; d_call: NA; v_call: TRBV6-2/TRBV6-3; j_call: TRBJ1-3; cdr3_aa: CASSWYDAGNTIYF; cdr3_nt: TGTGCCAGCAGTTGGTACGATGCTGGAAACACCATATATTTT
clone_size: NA; d_call: NA; v_call: TRBV4-2; j_call: TRBJ2-6; cdr3_aa: CASSPRAGANVLTF; cdr3_nt: TGTGCCAGCAGCCCGCGAGCTGGGGCCAACGTCCTGACTTTC
clone_size: once; d_call: NA; v_call: TRBV4-2; j_call: TRBJ2-7; cdr3_aa: CASSQEGGRGSYEQYF; cdr3_nt: TGTGCCAGCAGCCAAGAGGGGGGCAGGGGCTCCTACGAGCAGTACTTC
clone_size: NA; d_call: NA; v_call: TRBV6-5; j_call: TRBJ2-2; cdr3_aa: CAIFSQAGELFF; cdr3_nt: TGTGCCATCTTTTCCCAGGCCGGGGAGCTGTTTTTT
clone_size: once; d_call: NA; v_call: TRBV15; j_call: TRBJ1-5; cdr3_aa: CATSRGRGGNQPQHF; cdr3_nt: TGTGCCACCAGCAGGGGCAGGGGTGGAAATCAGCCCCAGCATTTT
clone_size: NA; d_call: NA; v_call: TRBV9; j_call: TRBJ2-3; cdr3_aa: CASSVAPSAGDTQYF; cdr3_nt: TGTGCCAGCAGCGTAGCCCCCAGCGCGGGGGATACGCAGTATTTT
clone_size: NA; d_call: NA; v_call: TRBV27; j_call: TRBJ1-3; cdr3_aa: CASSSTGTSGNTIYF; cdr3_nt: TGTGCCAGCAGTTCCACGGGTACCTCTGGAAACACCATATATTTT
clone_size: NA; d_call: TRBD2; v_call: TRBV27; j_call: TRBJ2-7; cdr3_aa: CASSLWGGKSYEQYF; cdr3_nt: TGTGCCAGCAGCCTCTGGGGGGGTAAATCTTACGAGCAGTACTTC
clone_size: NA; d_call: NA; v_call: TRBV11-1; j_call: TRBJ1-1; cdr3_aa: CASSHTGNTEAFF; cdr3_nt: TGTGCCAGCAGCCATACGGGGAACACTGAAGCTTTCTTT